This TCR beta chain came from a study of T cell repertoires in cytomegalovirus infection. TCRdb fed the reads into MiXCR, producing one record per CDR3 protein. The sample lists around 70,000 distinct CDR3 sequences; more than 25% were seen once. This clonotype was counted at least ten times. Antigen specificity is unknown. J lost 4 bases, V lost 1 base, and 4 bases had no gene match. This CDR3 is built from 16 residues. CDR1 and CDR2 (germline): SGHDT, YYEEEE. The chain joins TRBV5-6 to TRBJ1-6; 8 bases line up with TRBD1. The source material was CD8+ T cells from cultured PBMCs, sampled from culture after CMV antigen stimulation. The TCR was taken from a human donor in good health (CMV status not recorded). Some clones in this sample may be carry-over from other donors' samples. The CDR3 DNA is TGTGCCAGCAGCTTGAGACAGGGGCCTTATAATTCACCCCTCCACTTT. This translates into CASSLRQGPYNSPLHF. Combining the CDR3 with reference TRBV5-6 and TRBJ1-6 gives the whole variable domain DAGVTQSPTHLIKTRGQQVTLRCSPKSGHDTVSWYQQALGQGPQFIFQYYEEEERQRGNFPDRFSGHQFPNYSSELNVNALLLGDSALYLCASSLRQGPYNSPLHFGNGTRLTVT.